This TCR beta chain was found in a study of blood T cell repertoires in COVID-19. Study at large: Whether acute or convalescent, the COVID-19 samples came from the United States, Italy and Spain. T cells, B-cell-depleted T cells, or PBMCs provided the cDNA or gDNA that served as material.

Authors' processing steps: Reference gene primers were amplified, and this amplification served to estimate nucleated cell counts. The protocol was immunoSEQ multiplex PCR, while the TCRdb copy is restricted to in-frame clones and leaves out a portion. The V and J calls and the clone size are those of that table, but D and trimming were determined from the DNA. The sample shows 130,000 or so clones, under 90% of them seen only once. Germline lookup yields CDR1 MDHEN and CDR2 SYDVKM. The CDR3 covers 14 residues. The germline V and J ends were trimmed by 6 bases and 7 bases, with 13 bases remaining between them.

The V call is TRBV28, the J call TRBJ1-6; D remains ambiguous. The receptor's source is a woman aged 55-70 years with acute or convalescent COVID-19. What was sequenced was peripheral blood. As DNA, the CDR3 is TGTGCCAGCAGCCCCACACTCGGGAATTCACCCCTCCACTTT. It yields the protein CASSPTLGNSPLHF. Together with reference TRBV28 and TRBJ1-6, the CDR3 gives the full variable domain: DVKVTQSSRYLVKRTGEKVFLECVQDMDHENMFWYRQDPGLGLRLIYFSYDVKMKEKGDIPEGYSVSREKKERFSLILESASTNQTSMYLCASSPTLGNSPLHFGNGTRLTVT.